There are a few counts of the clone carrying this TCR beta chain. The germline V and J ends were trimmed by 0 bases and 0 bases, with 11 bases remaining between them. CDR1 is KGHSH, CDR2 LQKENI, per germline. CDR3 length: 16 amino acids. The sample comes from a study of blood T cells in healthy people across ages. On the study more broadly: In model experiments, template switching was able to capture about one barcoded beta molecule for every two T cells that were present.

A sample-barcoded 5' primer and a J-beta primer mix were used in a second PCR of about 7 to 12 cycles. TCRdb passed the 5' RACE reads through MiXCR, listing each CDR3 protein once. The table records about 670,000 distinct CDR3 sequences, 40% to 45% of them present only once. The source is a man older than 75 in good health. The sequenced sample was blood. The genes are TRBV18 and TRBJ2-5; TRBD1 is a possible D gene (6 bases). Written as DNA, the CDR3 is TGTGCCAGCTCACCACCGGGCAGGGGTTACCAAGAGACCCAGTACTTC. It codes for CASSPPGRGYQETQYF.